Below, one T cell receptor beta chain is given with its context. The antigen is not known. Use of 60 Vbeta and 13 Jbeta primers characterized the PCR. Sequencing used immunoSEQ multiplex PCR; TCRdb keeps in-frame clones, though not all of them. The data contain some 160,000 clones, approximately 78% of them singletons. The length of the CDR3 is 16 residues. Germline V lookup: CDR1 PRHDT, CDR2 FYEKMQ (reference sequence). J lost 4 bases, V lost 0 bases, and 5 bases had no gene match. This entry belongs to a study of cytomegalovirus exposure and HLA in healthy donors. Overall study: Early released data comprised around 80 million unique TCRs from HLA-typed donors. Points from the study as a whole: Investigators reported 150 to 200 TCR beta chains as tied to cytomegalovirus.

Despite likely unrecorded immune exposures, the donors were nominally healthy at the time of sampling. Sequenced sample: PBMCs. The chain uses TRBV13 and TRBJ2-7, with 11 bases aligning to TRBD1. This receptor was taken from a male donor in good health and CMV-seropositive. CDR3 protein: CASSLGGTGGRYEQYF. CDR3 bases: TGTGCCAGCAGCTTAGGAGGGACAGGGGGTAGGTACGAGCAGTACTTC.